This entry is about one T cell receptor (beta chain). The antigen remains unidentified. The data were obtained in a study of naive and memory T cell subsets. Findings and caveats of the study: The RNA method is potentially sensitive to activation and differentiation changes.

The germline V gene encodes CDR1 SGHTA and CDR2 FQGNSA. CDR3 size: 14 residues. V was trimmed by 6 bases and J by 0 bases, leaving 12 bases between them. Whole-blood samples were approximately 2.6 ml of peripheral blood from healthy adult volunteers. The library had UMIs added by 3' ligation of an oligonucleotide to TCR cDNA. Input was roughly 1 to 1000 ng of DNase-treated total RNA without cell sorting. For blood and skin samples, reverse transcription used TCR alpha and beta constant primers. Ligated cDNA underwent four rounds of PCR with nested alpha and beta constant region primers and SP2. TCRdb re-called the 5' RACE reads through MiXCR, storing one row per CDR3 protein. The sample consists of tens of thousands of distinct CDR3 sequences, around a quarter of them appearing once.

This chain uses TRBV7-2 with TRBJ2-7, with D unresolved. The source of this sequence is a female donor in good health. The CDR3 protein is CASRPTLNSYEQYF. The CDR3 nucleotides read TGTGCCAGCAGACCCACCCTGAACTCCTACGAGCAGTACTTC.